Each of the 26 T cell receptor beta chains below was sequenced from the same sample in a study of blood T cell repertoires in COVID-19. This table comes from immunoSEQ multiplex PCR, and its TCRdb copy is limited to in-frame clones, with some not included. Here the sample spans about 43,000 clones, more than 80% being singletons. Sequences were obtained from peripheral blood. The origin of the receptors is a man aged 60-69 years with active COVID-19.

The chain uses TRBV5-1 and TRBJ2-7; 11 bases map to TRBD2. This CDR3 region has 17 residues. With 0 bases clipped from V and 0 bases from J, the junction kept 5 bases outside the gene matches. Germline values: CDR1 SGHRS, CDR2 YFSETQ. Written as DNA, the CDR3 is TGCGCCAGCAGCTTGGGCTTGGGACTAGCGGACTCCTACGAGCAGTACTTC. Its translation: CASSLGLGLADSYEQYF.

The chain combines TRBV11-2 with TRBJ2-1; TRBD2 aligns across 9 bases. The V and J ends lost 0 bases and 0 bases, in that order; junction bases with no gene match: 9. The germline V gene has CDR1 SGHAT and CDR2 FQNNGV. This CDR3 is 19 amino acids long. CDR3: CASSLDGLAGVSSYNEQFF. CDR3 DNA: TGTGCCAGCAGCTTAGATGGGTTAGCGGGAGTGAGCTCCTACAATGAGCAGTTCTTC.

The chain has TRBV5-1 and TRBJ2-5; a possible D gene is TRBD1 (6 bases). Germline lookup yields CDR1 SGHRS and CDR2 YFSETQ. Between the trimmed V and J ends, which lost 0 bases and 5 bases, there was a span of 14 bases. This CDR3 comprises 15 residues. Written as DNA, the CDR3 is TGCGCCAGCAGCTTGGAAGCTACAGGGTCGGAGACCCAGTACTTC. Its protein product is CASSLEATGSETQYF.

This chain connects TRBV7-2 to TRBJ1-1; D is uncertain. CDR3 length: 14 residues. The V gene's germline CDR1 is SGHTA and CDR2 FQGNSA. The germline V and J ends were trimmed by 1 base and 1 base, with 7 bases remaining between them. Here the CDR3 DNA reads TGTGCCAGCAGCTTAGGTGTAGCGAACACTGAAGCTTTCTTT. Translated: CASSLGVANTEAFF.

CDR3 in DNA: TGTGCCAGCAGGCCGGGACAGGGGGCTTGGGAGCAGTTCTTC. Its translation: CASRPGQGAWEQFF. The J gene is TRBJ2-7, the V gene TRBV27; 12 bases are shared with TRBD1. Gene TRBJ2-1 matches the end of the DNA better, so the J call may be wrong. Germline V gives CDR1 MNHEY, CDR2 SMNVEV (reference sequence). This CDR3 contains 14 residues.

V is TRBV19 and J is TRBJ1-2; a possible D gene is TRBD1 (5 bases). CDR3 length: 15 residues. Trimming removed 7 bases at V and 8 bases at J, with 23 bases between. CDR1 and CDR2 (germline): LNHDA, SQIVND (reference sequence). This CDR3 reads CASTLMGEVFYGYTF. The CDR3 coding sequence is TGTGCCAGTACCTTAATGGGGGAGGTTTTCTACGGCTACACCTTC.

The V call is TRBV25-1, the J call TRBJ1-1, with 10 bases that match TRBD1. This CDR3 region has 13 residues. Germline CDR1 reads MGHDK; CDR2 reads SYGVNS. V shed 7 bases, J shed 13 bases, and the junction held 12 bases outside the gene matches. The CDR3 DNA reads TGTGCCAGCACCCACCGGGACAGGGGCCTCCTTTTCTTT. Translating it yields CASTHRDRGLLFF.

This sequence joins TRBV4-1 and TRBJ1-4; TRBD1 agrees at 8 bases. Germline V lookup: CDR1 MGHRA, CDR2 YSYEKL. The junction had 5 bases not matched to a gene; V was cut back by 3 bases and J by 5 bases. The CDR3 sequence is 15 residues long. The CDR3 spells CASSHQDRVNEKLFF. The DNA for the CDR3 is TGCGCCAGCAGCCACCAGGACAGGGTCAATGAAAAACTGTTTTTT.

This sequence joins TRBV28 and TRBJ1-5; D remains unclear. The CDR3 covers 15 residues. Germline loops: CDR1 MDHEN, CDR2 SYDVKM. Trimming pared 1 base from V and 1 base from J, leaving 8 bases between. CDR3 region: CASSLYPGSNQPQHF. DNA for the CDR3: TGTGCCAGCAGTTTATACCCGGGGAGCAATCAGCCCCAGCATTTT.

The chain links TRBV5-1 to TRBJ2-5, with D perhaps TRBD1 (5 bases). CDR1 is SGHRS, CDR2 YFSETQ, per germline. Trimming pared 4 bases from V and 5 bases from J, leaving 12 bases between. The CDR3 contains 13 residues. The CDR3 coding sequence is TGCGCCAGCAGCCCGGCAGGGTGGGAGACCCAGTACTTC. Translation: CASSPAGWETQYF.

V and J are TRBV28 and TRBJ2-3, with D perhaps matching TRBD1 (6 bases). The CDR3 covers 15 residues. Germline values: CDR1 MDHEN, CDR2 SYDVKM. V dropped 2 bases and J dropped 5 bases, with 14 bases sitting between them. Here the CDR3 reads CASSLNPGVGDTQYF. DNA of the CDR3: TGTGCCAGCAGTTTAAACCCAGGGGTTGGAGATACGCAGTATTTT.

V usage is TRBV27 and J usage is TRBJ1-1; TRBD1 might be the D (5 bases). CDR1 is MNHEY and CDR2 is SMNVEV in the germline V gene (reference sequence). V was pared by 2 bases and J by 0 bases, with 10 bases between. This CDR3 comprises 15 residues. The CDR3 protein is CASSLGAELNTEAFF. The CDR3 DNA reads TGTGCCAGCAGTTTAGGGGCAGAACTGAACACTGAAGCTTTCTTT.

The V gene is TRBV19, the J gene TRBJ2-1, with 12 bases identical to TRBD2. Germline V gene lookup returns CDR1 LNHDA and CDR2 SQIVND (reference sequence). The CDR3 sequence is 16 residues long. V shed 3 bases, J shed 4 bases, and the junction held 4 bases outside the gene matches. The CDR3 spells CASSITGTSGYNEQFF. The DNA of the CDR3 is TGTGCCAGTAGTATCACGGGGACTAGCGGGTACAATGAGCAGTTCTTC.

The CDR3 sequence is CASSDGQGRTDTQYF. The CDR3 nucleotides read TGTGCCAGCAGCGATGGACAGGGCCGCACAGATACGCAGTATTTT. V usage is TRBV5-4 and J usage is TRBJ2-3; 8 bases match TRBD1. This CDR3 has 15 amino acids. V gave up 4 bases and J gave up 1 base; unmatched junction bases: 5. CDR1 is SGHNT and CDR2 is YYREEE in the germline V gene (reference sequence). The variable domain in full, with the rest retrieved from reference TRBV5-4 and TRBJ2-3, is ETGVTQSPTHLIKTRGQQVTLRCSSQSGHNTVSWYQQALGQGPQFIFQYYREEENGRGNFPPRFSGLQFPNYSSELNVNALELDDSALYLCASSDGQGRTDTQYFGPGTRLTVL.

V usage is TRBV3-1 (or the pseudogene TRBV3-2) and J usage is TRBJ2-7; tentative D call: TRBD2 (5 bases). Germline V gene sequence: CDR1 LGHDT, CDR2 YNNKEL (reference sequence). CDR3 length: 12 amino acids. The V end lost 5 bases, the J end lost 7 bases, and 12 bases lay between the germline ends. The CDR3 region is CASSKDLREQYF. The DNA of the CDR3 is TGTGCCAGCAGCAAGGACTTGAGGGAGCAGTACTTC.

This chain uses TRBV5-1 with TRBJ2-7; a possible D gene is TRBD1 (6 bases). Germline assignment: CDR1 SGHRS and CDR2 YFSETQ. There are 14 residues in the CDR3. V lost 2 bases and J 2 bases, leaving 11 bases between the germline ends. DNA of the CDR3: TGCGCCAGCAGCTTACTGACAGGACCCTACGAGCAGTACTTC. Protein: CASSLLTGPYEQYF. The whole variable domain, remainder taken from reference TRBV5-1 and TRBJ2-7, is KAGVTQTPRYLIKTRGQQVTLSCSPISGHRSVSWYQQTPGQGLQFLFEYFSETQRNKGNFPGRFSGRQFSNSRSEMNVSTLELGDSALYLCASSLLTGPYEQYFGPGTRLTVT.

The V call is TRBV10-1, the J call TRBJ2-2, with D tentatively TRBD1 (7 bases). CDR1 WNHNN and CDR2 SYGVQD come from the germline V gene (reference sequence). The germline V and J ends were trimmed by 9 bases and 13 bases, with 12 bases remaining between them. The CDR3 covers 10 residues. DNA of the CDR3: TGCGCCAGTCGACAGGGAGGGCTGTTTTTT. Translating gives CASRQGGLFF.

This chain uses TRBV5-1 with TRBJ2-7; a weak D match, TRBD1 (5 bases). Germline CDR1 and CDR2: SGHRS and YFSETQ. V was trimmed by 2 bases and J by 4 bases, leaving 10 bases between them. The CDR3 totals 13 residues. CDR3 DNA: TGCGCCAGCAGCTTAGCAGGGTTGTACGAGCAGTACTTC. Protein sequence: CASSLAGLYEQYF.

This clone was observed a single time. The V gene is TRBV5-1, the J gene TRBJ2-3; D may be TRBD1 (6 bases). V was shortened by 9 bases and J by 5 bases, with 13 bases between the two germline ends. The germline V gene has CDR1 SGHRS and CDR2 YFSETQ. The CDR3 sequence is 12 residues long. The CDR3 DNA follows: TGCGCCACCGAAACAGGGAGAGATACGCAGTATTTT. Protein: CATETGRDTQYF.

This sequence joins TRBV5-5 and TRBJ2-5; TRBD2 matches at 9 bases. V shed 0 bases and J 5 bases; nucleotides not matched to a gene: 8. Germline values: CDR1 SGHKS, CDR2 YYEKEE (reference sequence). This CDR3 has 16 amino acids. The CDR3: CASSLGLAASGETQYF. DNA of the CDR3: TGTGCCAGCAGCTTGGGACTAGCGGCTTCGGGGGAGACCCAGTACTTC. The variable domain in full, completed from reference TRBV5-5 and TRBJ2-5, reads DAGVTQSPTHLIKTRGQQVTLRCSPISGHKSVSWYQQVLGQGPQFIFQYYEKEERGRGNFPDRFSARQFPNYSSELNVNALLLGDSALYLCASSLGLAASGETQYFGPGTRLLVL.

The chain is built from TRBV2 and TRBJ1-5; TRBD1 is a possible D gene (6 bases). V was pared by 5 bases and J by 5 bases, with 10 bases between. Germline CDR1 and CDR2: SNHLY and FYNNEI. This CDR3 spans 13 amino acids. For the CDR3, the DNA is TGTGCCAGCAGTATGGACAGTCATCAGCCCCAGCATTTT. Residues: CASSMDSHQPQHF.

The chain has TRBV11-2 and TRBJ2-1; no definite D call. V shed 2 bases and J shed 9 bases, with 11 bases lying between them. This CDR3 contains 13 residues. Germline CDR1 reads SGHAT; CDR2 reads FQNNGV. CDR3 DNA: TGTGCCAGCAGCTTAAATAGAGGCGGTGAGCAGTTCTTC. Its translation is CASSLNRGGEQFF.

CDR3 coding DNA: TGTGCCAGCACTAGCGCACTTGGGGAGACCCAGTACTTC. This gives the protein CASTSALGETQYF. The chain links TRBV6-5 to TRBJ2-5; TRBD2 is a possible D gene (6 bases). The CDR3 runs 13 residues. V lost 7 bases and J lost 5, with 14 bases in between. Germline V gives CDR1 MNHEY, CDR2 SVGAGI.

The genes are TRBV18 and TRBJ2-7, with TRBD1 matching over 7 bases. J gave up 6 bases and V 3 bases, and 5 bases lay outside the gene matches. The germline V gene has CDR1 KGHSH and CDR2 LQKENI. The CDR3 loop spans 13 amino acids. Here the CDR3 DNA reads TGTGCCAGCTCACCTTTAAGACAGGGCGAGCAGTACTTC. This translates into CASSPLRQGEQYF.

The V gene is TRBV19, the J gene TRBJ2-3; possible D gene TRBD1, 5 bases. The CDR3 runs 15 residues. Trimming pared 4 bases from V and 6 bases from J, leaving 17 bases between. Looked up from germline, CDR1 is LNHDA and CDR2 is SQIVND (reference sequence). CDR3 region: CASSTIAGILDTQYF. The DNA of the CDR3 is TGTGCCAGTAGTACGATAGCAGGGATTTTGGATACGCAGTATTTT.

The chain has TRBV11-1 and TRBJ2-2, with D possibly TRBD1 on 6 matching bases. V lost 7 bases to trimming and J lost 1 base, with 16 bases between them. The germline V gene has CDR1 SGHAT and CDR2 FQDESV (reference sequence). There are 16 residues in the CDR3. CDR3 protein: CASTQFPGQNTGELFF. The DNA for the CDR3 is TGTGCCAGCACCCAATTCCCGGGACAGAACACCGGGGAGCTGTTTTTT.